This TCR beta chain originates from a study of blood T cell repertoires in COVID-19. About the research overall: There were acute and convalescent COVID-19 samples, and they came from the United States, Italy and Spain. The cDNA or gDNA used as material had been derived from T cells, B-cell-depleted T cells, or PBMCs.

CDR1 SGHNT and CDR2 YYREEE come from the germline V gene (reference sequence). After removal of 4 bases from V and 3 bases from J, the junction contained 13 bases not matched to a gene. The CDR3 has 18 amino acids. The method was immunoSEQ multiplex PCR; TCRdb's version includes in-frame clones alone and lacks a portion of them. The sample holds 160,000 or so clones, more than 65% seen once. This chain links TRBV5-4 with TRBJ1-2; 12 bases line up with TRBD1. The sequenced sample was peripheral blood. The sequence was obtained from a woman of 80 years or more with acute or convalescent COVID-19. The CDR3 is CASSPLTPGTGGDYGYTF. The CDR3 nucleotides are TGTGCCAGCAGCCCACTTACCCCAGGGACAGGGGGCGACTATGGCTACACCTTC.